This TCR beta chain stems from a study of CD8 T cells in Susac syndrome. With random hexamers, reverse transcription was performed on roughly 0.5 to 1 ug of RNA. Multiplex immunoSEQ PCR targeted 54 Vbeta and 13 Jbeta TCR beta segments. Each CDR3 protein is one row after TCRdb ran MiXCR on the immunoSEQ multiplex PCR reads. Here the sample spans approximately 160,000 distinct CDR3 sequences, approximately 93% being singletons. Sequencing targeted TCR beta in T cells from blood (CD8+ and CD4+). Treatment-naive patients with stable or active relapsing-remitting disease were the multiple sclerosis controls. Negative isolation was applied to CD8+ and CD4+ T cells, and FACS enrichment was applied to TEMRA cells. Trimming pared 0 bases from V and 3 bases from J, leaving 3 bases between. The CDR3 is 11 amino acids. From germline, CDR1 is GTSNPN and CDR2 SVGIG (reference sequence).

Sequenced material: CD4+ T cells from PBMCs. The chain recombines TRBV30 with TRBJ2-7; the D is unclear. This TCR came from a human donor with multiple sclerosis. DNA of the CDR3: TGTGCCTGGAGTGTCTTCTACGAGCAGTACTTC. It specifies CAWSVFYEQYF. Drawing the rest from reference TRBV30 and TRBJ2-7, the complete variable domain is SQTIHQWPATLVQPVGSPLSLECTVEGTSNPNLYWYRQAAGRGLQLLFYSVGIGQISSEVPQNLSASRPQDRQFILSSKKLLLSDSGFYLCAWSVFYEQYFGPGTRLTVT.